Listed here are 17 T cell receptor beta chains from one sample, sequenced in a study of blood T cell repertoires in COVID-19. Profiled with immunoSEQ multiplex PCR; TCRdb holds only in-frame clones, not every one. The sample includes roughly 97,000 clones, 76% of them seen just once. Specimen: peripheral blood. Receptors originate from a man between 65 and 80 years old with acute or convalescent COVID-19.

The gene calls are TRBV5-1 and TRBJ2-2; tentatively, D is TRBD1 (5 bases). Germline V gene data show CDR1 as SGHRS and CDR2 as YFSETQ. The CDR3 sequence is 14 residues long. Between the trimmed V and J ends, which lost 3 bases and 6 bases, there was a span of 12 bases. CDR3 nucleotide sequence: TGCGCCAGCAGCTCTCAGGGTAGTCCCGGGGAGCTGTTTTTT. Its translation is CASSSQGSPGELFF.

CDR3 amino acids: CASSKSRELQETQYF. The CDR3 DNA reads as TGTGCCAGTAGTAAATCGCGGGAACTCCAAGAGACCCAGTACTTC. J is TRBJ2-5 and V is TRBV19; tentatively, D is TRBD2 (6 bases). Looked up from germline, CDR1 is LNHDA and CDR2 is SQIVND (reference sequence). Trimming stripped 4 bases from V and 1 base from J, with 13 bases between. This CDR3 comprises 15 residues.

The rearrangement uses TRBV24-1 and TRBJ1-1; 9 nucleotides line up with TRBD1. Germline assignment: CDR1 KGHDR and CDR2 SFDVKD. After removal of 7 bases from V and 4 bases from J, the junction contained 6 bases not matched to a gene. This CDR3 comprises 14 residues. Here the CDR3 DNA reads TGTGCCACCAGAACAGGGGGCGAGGGCACTGAAGCTTTCTTT. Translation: CATRTGGEGTEAFF.

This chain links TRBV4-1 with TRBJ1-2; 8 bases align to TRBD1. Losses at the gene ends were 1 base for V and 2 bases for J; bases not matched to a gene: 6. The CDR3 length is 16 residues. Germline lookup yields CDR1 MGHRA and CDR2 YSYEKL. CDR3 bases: TGCGCCAGCAGCCAAGGTCCCCGGACAGGGAACTATGGCTACACCTTC. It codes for CASSQGPRTGNYGYTF.

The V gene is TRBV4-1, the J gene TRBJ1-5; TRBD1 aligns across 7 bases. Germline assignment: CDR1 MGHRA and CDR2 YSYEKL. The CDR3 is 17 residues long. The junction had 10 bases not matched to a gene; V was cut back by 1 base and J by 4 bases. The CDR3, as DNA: TGCGCCAGCAGCCAAGGGACGACAGGGTTTGGGAATCAGCCCCAGCATTTT. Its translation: CASSQGTTGFGNQPQHF.

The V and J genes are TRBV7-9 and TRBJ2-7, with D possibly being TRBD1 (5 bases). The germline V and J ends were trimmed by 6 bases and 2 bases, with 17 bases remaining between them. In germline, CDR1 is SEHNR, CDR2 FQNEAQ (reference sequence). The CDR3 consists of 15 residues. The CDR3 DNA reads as TGTGCCAGCAGTACTACCAGGGCCCAGCCCTACGAGCAGTACTTC. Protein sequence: CASSTTRAQPYEQYF. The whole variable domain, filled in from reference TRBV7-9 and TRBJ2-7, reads DTGVSQNPRHKITKRGQNVTFRCDPISEHNRLYWYRQTLGQGPEFLTYFQNEAQLEKSRLLSDRFSAERPKGSFSTLEIQRTEQGDSAMYLCASSTTRAQPYEQYFGPGTRLTVT.

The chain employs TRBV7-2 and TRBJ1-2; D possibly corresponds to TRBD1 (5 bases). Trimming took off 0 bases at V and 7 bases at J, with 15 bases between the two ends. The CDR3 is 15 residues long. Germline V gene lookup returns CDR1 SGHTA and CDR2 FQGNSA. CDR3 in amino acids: CASSLAGGLASGYTF. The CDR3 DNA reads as TGTGCCAGCAGCTTAGCGGGGGGGTTGGCTAGTGGCTACACCTTC.

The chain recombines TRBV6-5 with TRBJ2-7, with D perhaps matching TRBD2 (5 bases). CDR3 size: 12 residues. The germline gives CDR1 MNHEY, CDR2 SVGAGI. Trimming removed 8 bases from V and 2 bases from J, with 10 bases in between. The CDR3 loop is CASGSLTYEQYV. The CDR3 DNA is TGTGCCAGCGGGAGCTTAACCTACGAGCAGTACGTC.

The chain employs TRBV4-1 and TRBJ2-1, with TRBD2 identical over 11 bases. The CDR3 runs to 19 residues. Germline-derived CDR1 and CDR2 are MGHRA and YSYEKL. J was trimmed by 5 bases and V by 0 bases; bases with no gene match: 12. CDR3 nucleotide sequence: TGCGCCAGCAGCCAAGAAAAACTAGCGGGGGCCCCCCGTGACAATGAGCAGTTCTTC. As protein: CASSQEKLAGAPRDNEQFF.

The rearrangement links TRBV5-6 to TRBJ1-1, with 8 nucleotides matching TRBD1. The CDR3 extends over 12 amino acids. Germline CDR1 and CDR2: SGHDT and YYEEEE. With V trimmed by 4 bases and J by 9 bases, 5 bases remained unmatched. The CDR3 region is CASSPRTGKAFF. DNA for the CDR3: TGTGCCAGCAGCCCCCGGACAGGGAAAGCTTTCTTT.

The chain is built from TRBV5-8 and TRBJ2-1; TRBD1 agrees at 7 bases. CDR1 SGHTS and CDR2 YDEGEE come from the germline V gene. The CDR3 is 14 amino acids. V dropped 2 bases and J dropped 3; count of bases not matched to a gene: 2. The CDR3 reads CASSFRQGYNEQFF. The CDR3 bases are TGTGCCAGCAGCTTCCGACAGGGCTACAATGAGCAGTTCTTC.

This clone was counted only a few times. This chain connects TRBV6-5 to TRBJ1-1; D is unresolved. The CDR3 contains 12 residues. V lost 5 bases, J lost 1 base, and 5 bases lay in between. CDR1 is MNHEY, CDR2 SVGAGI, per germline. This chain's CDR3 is CASSTGNTEAFF. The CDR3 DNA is TGTGCCAGCAGTACCGGGAACACTGAAGCTTTCTTT.

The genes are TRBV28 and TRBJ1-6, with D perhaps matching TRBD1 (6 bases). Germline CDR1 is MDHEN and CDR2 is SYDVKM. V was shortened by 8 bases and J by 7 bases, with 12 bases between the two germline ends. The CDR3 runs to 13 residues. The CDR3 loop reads CASALTGNSPLHF. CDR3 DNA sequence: TGTGCCAGCGCTCTTACAGGGAATTCACCCCTCCACTTT.

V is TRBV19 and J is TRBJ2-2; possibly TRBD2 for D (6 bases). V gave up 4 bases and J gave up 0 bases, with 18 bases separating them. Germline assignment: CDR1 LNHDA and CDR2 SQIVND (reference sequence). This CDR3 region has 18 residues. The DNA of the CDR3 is TGTGCCAGTAGTAGGAGTCCCGGGACTTTCGCGAACACCGGGGAGCTGTTTTTT. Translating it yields CASSRSPGTFANTGELFF.

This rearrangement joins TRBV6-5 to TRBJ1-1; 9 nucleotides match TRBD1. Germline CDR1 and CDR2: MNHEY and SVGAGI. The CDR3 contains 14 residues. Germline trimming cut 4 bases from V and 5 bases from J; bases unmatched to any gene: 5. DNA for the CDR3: TGTGCCAGCAGTTCCGGGACAGGGATAACTGAAGCTTTCTTT. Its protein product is CASSSGTGITEAFF.

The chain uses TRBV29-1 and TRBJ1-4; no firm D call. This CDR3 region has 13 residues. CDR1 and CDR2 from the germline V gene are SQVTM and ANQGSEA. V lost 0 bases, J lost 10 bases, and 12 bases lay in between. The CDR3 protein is CSVEDNSFGKLFF. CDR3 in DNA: TGCAGCGTTGAAGACAACAGCTTTGGAAAACTGTTTTTT. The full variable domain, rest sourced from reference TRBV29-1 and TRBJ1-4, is SAVISQKPSRDICQRGTSLTIQCQVDSQVTMMFWYRQQPGQSLTLIATANQGSEATYESGFVIDKFPISRPNLTFSTLTVSNMSPEDSSIYLCSVEDNSFGKLFFGSGTQLSVL.

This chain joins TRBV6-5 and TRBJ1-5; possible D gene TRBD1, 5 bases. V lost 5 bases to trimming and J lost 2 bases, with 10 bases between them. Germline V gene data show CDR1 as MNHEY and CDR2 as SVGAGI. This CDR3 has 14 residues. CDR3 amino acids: CASSREGGNQPQHF. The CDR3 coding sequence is TGTGCCAGCAGTAGAGAAGGGGGCAATCAGCCCCAGCATTTT.